This is a list of T cell receptor beta chains from one sample in a study of memory B cells and T cells in multiple sclerosis. Their antigens are not known. The protocol was immunoSEQ multiplex PCR, while the TCRdb copy is restricted to in-frame clones and leaves out a portion. The table records 32,000 or so clones, roughly 88% of them present only once. The sample consisted of PBMCs from blood kept in culture. Receptors originate from a human donor with multiple sclerosis. Both conserved end residues are part of each CDR3. Fields, in order: clone size, J gene, D gene, V gene, CDR3 protein, CDR3 DNA. A D gene is named only where the DNA matches it firmly. Rows may omit the clone size; those that give it use once, few, many or a size class.

abundance: -; j_gene: TRBJ1-2; d_gene: -; v_gene: TRBV2; CDR3aa: CASSEVSDYGYTF; CDR3nt: TGTGCCAGCAGTGAAGTCTCAGATTATGGCTACACCTTC
abundance: -; j_gene: TRBJ1-3; d_gene: TRBD1; v_gene: TRBV18; CDR3aa: CASSPLRTGTGNTIYF; CDR3nt: TGTGCCAGCTCACCCCTAAGGACAGGGACTGGAAACACCATATATTTT
abundance: -; j_gene: TRBJ2-1; d_gene: TRBD2; v_gene: TRBV29-1; CDR3aa: CSVDASGYNEQFF; CDR3nt: TGCAGCGTTGACGCTAGCGGCTACAATGAGCAGTTCTTC
abundance: -; j_gene: TRBJ2-1; d_gene: TRBD2; v_gene: TRBV28; CDR3aa: CASSLIAGAQFF; CDR3nt: TGTGCCAGCAGTTTAATAGCGGGAGCGCAGTTCTTC
abundance: -; j_gene: TRBJ2-5; d_gene: TRBD2; v_gene: TRBV7-9; CDR3aa: CASSLGLAEQETQYF; CDR3nt: TGTGCCAGCAGCTTAGGACTAGCGGAACAAGAGACCCAGTACTTC
abundance: -; j_gene: TRBJ1-5; d_gene: -; v_gene: TRBV21-1; CDR3aa: CASRLLLATLDHQPQHF; CDR3nt: TGTGCCAGCAGATTGCTTTTAGCTACATTGGATCATCAGCCCCAGCATTTT
abundance: -; j_gene: TRBJ1-2; d_gene: -; v_gene: TRBV19; CDR3aa: CASSSGQSARYGYTF; CDR3nt: TGTGCCAGTAGTTCCGGACAATCTGCCCGCTACGGCTACACCTTC
abundance: -; j_gene: TRBJ1-5; d_gene: -; v_gene: TRBV28; CDR3aa: CASSLGGGKNQPQHF; CDR3nt: TGTGCCAGCAGTTTAGGGGGAGGGAAAAATCAGCCCCAGCATTTT
abundance: few; j_gene: TRBJ2-7; d_gene: TRBD1; v_gene: TRBV2; CDR3aa: CASSEEGAGGEQYF; CDR3nt: TGTGCCAGCAGTGAAGAGGGGGCAGGGGGCGAGCAGTACTTC
abundance: few; j_gene: TRBJ2-5; d_gene: -; v_gene: TRBV27; CDR3aa: CASSLIGEETQYF; CDR3nt: TGTGCCAGCAGTTTAATAGGTGAAGAGACCCAGTACTTC
abundance: -; j_gene: TRBJ2-5; d_gene: -; v_gene: TRBV6-1; CDR3aa: CAGGQWGEETQYF; CDR3nt: TGTGCCGGCGGACAGTGGGGCGAGGAGACCCAGTACTTC
abundance: -; j_gene: TRBJ2-5; d_gene: TRBD1; v_gene: TRBV5-4; CDR3aa: CASSKTGTGETQYF; CDR3nt: TGTGCCAGCAGCAAAACCGGGACAGGAGAGACCCAGTACTTC
abundance: -; j_gene: TRBJ2-7; d_gene: TRBD2; v_gene: TRBV5-6; CDR3aa: CASGGMGSSYEQYF; CDR3nt: TGTGCCTCCGGGGGGATGGGGAGCTCCTACGAGCAGTACTTC
abundance: -; j_gene: TRBJ2-5; d_gene: -; v_gene: TRBV19; CDR3aa: CASSYDHQETQYF; CDR3nt: TGTGCCAGTAGTTATGACCACCAAGAGACCCAGTACTTC
abundance: -; j_gene: TRBJ1-1; d_gene: -; v_gene: TRBV7-9; CDR3aa: CASSLAWNTEAFF; CDR3nt: TGTGCCAGCAGCTTAGCGTGGAACACTGAAGCTTTCTTT
abundance: -; j_gene: TRBJ2-3; d_gene: -; v_gene: TRBV12-5; CDR3aa: CASGPTGDTQYF; CDR3nt: TGTGCTAGTGGTCCGACAGGAGATACGCAGTATTTT
abundance: -; j_gene: TRBJ2-7; d_gene: -; v_gene: TRBV2; CDR3aa: CASSDRGVVNEQYF; CDR3nt: TGTGCCAGCAGTGATAGAGGGGTGGTCAACGAGCAGTACTTC
abundance: -; j_gene: TRBJ1-1; d_gene: -; v_gene: TRBV6-6; CDR3aa: CASSPGTGTTEAFF; CDR3nt: TGTGCCAGCAGCCCAGGAACCGGGACTACTGAAGCTTTCTTT
abundance: few; j_gene: TRBJ2-7; d_gene: -; v_gene: TRBV5-1; CDR3aa: CASSYRRVEEGGRDEQYF; CDR3nt: TGCGCCAGCAGCTACCGCAGGGTCGAGGAGGGCGGTCGGGACGAGCAGTACTTC
abundance: -; j_gene: TRBJ2-5; d_gene: TRBD1; v_gene: TRBV7-6; CDR3aa: CASSLGTGDGETQYF; CDR3nt: TGTGCCAGCAGCTTAGGGACAGGGGATGGAGAGACCCAGTACTTC
abundance: -; j_gene: TRBJ2-3; d_gene: -; v_gene: TRBV9; CDR3aa: CASSVGGDTQYF; CDR3nt: TGTGCCAGCAGCGTAGGTGGGGATACGCAGTATTTT
abundance: -; j_gene: TRBJ1-1; d_gene: TRBD1; v_gene: TRBV19; CDR3aa: CASSRTGGLNTEAFF; CDR3nt: TGTGCCAGTAGTCGGACAGGGGGTCTGAACACTGAAGCTTTCTTT
abundance: -; j_gene: TRBJ2-2; d_gene: -; v_gene: TRBV7-2; CDR3aa: CASSLDQRGTGELFF; CDR3nt: TGTGCCAGCAGCTTAGATCAGCGAGGCACCGGGGAGCTGTTTTTT
abundance: -; j_gene: TRBJ2-3; d_gene: -; v_gene: TRBV7-6; CDR3aa: CASSFLTDSTDTQYF; CDR3nt: TGTGCCAGCAGCTTCTTGACAGATAGCACAGATACGCAGTATTTT
abundance: -; j_gene: TRBJ2-3; d_gene: -; v_gene: TRBV7-6; CDR3aa: CASSLTNSVQYF; CDR3nt: TGTGCCAGCAGCTTAACAAATAGTGTGCAGTATTTT
abundance: -; j_gene: TRBJ1-2; d_gene: -; v_gene: TRBV4-2; CDR3aa: CASSQGNRVRFYGYTF; CDR3nt: TGTGCCAGCAGCCAAGGTAACAGGGTGAGGTTCTATGGCTACACCTTC
abundance: -; j_gene: TRBJ2-1; d_gene: TRBD2; v_gene: TRBV10-3; CDR3aa: CAISRLAGVKNEQFF; CDR3nt: TGTGCCATCAGTAGATTAGCGGGAGTGAAAAATGAGCAGTTCTTC
abundance: -; j_gene: TRBJ2-7; d_gene: TRBD1; v_gene: TRBV6-6; CDR3aa: CASTTVDRESSYEQYF; CDR3nt: TGTGCCAGCACTACGGTTGACAGGGAGAGCTCCTACGAGCAGTACTTC
abundance: -; j_gene: TRBJ1-3; d_gene: -; v_gene: TRBV6-5; CDR3aa: CASSSYSLSTGNTIYF; CDR3nt: TGTGCCAGCAGTTCTTATTCTTTATCCACTGGAAACACCATATATTTT
abundance: -; j_gene: TRBJ2-5; d_gene: -; v_gene: TRBV18; CDR3aa: CASLRPGAARETQYF; CDR3nt: TGTGCCAGCTTGAGACCCGGGGCAGCGAGAGAGACCCAGTACTTC
abundance: few; j_gene: TRBJ2-7; d_gene: -; v_gene: TRBV6-1; CDR3aa: CASTPPDRIHEQYF; CDR3nt: TGTGCCAGCACCCCTCCCGACAGGATCCACGAGCAGTACTTC
abundance: -; j_gene: TRBJ1-1; d_gene: TRBD1; v_gene: TRBV10-3; CDR3aa: CATQGETEAFF; CDR3nt: TGTGCCACCCAGGGGGAAACTGAAGCTTTCTTT
abundance: -; j_gene: TRBJ2-2; d_gene: TRBD2; v_gene: TRBV9; CDR3aa: CASSVGGLAANTGELFF; CDR3nt: TGTGCCAGCAGCGTAGGGGGACTAGCGGCGAACACCGGGGAGCTGTTTTTT
abundance: -; j_gene: TRBJ1-5; d_gene: TRBD1; v_gene: TRBV29-1; CDR3aa: CSAGTGINQPQHF; CDR3nt: TGCAGCGCCGGGACAGGGATCAATCAGCCCCAGCATTTT
abundance: few; j_gene: TRBJ2-7; d_gene: TRBD1; v_gene: TRBV28; CDR3aa: CASTYRDRGYEQYF; CDR3nt: TGTGCCAGCACTTACCGGGACAGGGGCTACGAGCAGTACTTC
abundance: -; j_gene: TRBJ2-1; d_gene: -; v_gene: TRBV6-5; CDR3aa: CASSYSGGLYNEQFF; CDR3nt: TGTGCCAGCAGTTACTCGGGCGGCCTTTACAATGAGCAGTTCTTC
abundance: once; j_gene: TRBJ1-5; d_gene: -; v_gene: TRBV11-2; CDR3aa: CASSSGARGQPQHF; CDR3nt: TGTGCCAGCAGCTCCGGAGCCAGGGGTCAGCCCCAGCATTTT
abundance: -; j_gene: TRBJ1-6; d_gene: TRBD1; v_gene: TRBV28; CDR3aa: CASSLRKGQPTGRTPLHF; CDR3nt: TGTGCCAGCAGTTTACGAAAGGGACAGCCAACGGGGAGGACACCCCTCCACTTT
abundance: once; j_gene: TRBJ1-2; d_gene: -; v_gene: TRBV9; CDR3aa: CASSFRGNYGYTF; CDR3nt: TGTGCCAGCAGCTTTCGGGGAAACTATGGCTACACCTTC
abundance: -; j_gene: TRBJ2-2; d_gene: -; v_gene: TRBV7-6; CDR3aa: CASSFGGRGGELFF; CDR3nt: TGTGCCAGCAGCTTTGGGGGCCGGGGCGGGGAGCTGTTTTTT
abundance: -; j_gene: TRBJ2-5; d_gene: -; v_gene: TRBV20-1; CDR3aa: CSASQETQYF; CDR3nt: TGCAGTGCTAGTCAAGAGACCCAGTACTTC
abundance: -; j_gene: TRBJ1-2; d_gene: -; v_gene: TRBV4-3; CDR3aa: CASSHDYGYTF; CDR3nt: TGCGCCAGCAGCCACGACTATGGCTACACCTTC
abundance: -; j_gene: TRBJ1-5; d_gene: TRBD1; v_gene: TRBV29-1; CDR3aa: CSVLDRENQPQHF; CDR3nt: TGCAGCGTGCTAGACAGGGAGAATCAGCCCCAGCATTTT
abundance: -; j_gene: TRBJ2-3; d_gene: TRBD2; v_gene: TRBV6-5; CDR3aa: CASSWTSGSSTDTQYF; CDR3nt: TGTGCCAGCAGTTGGACTAGCGGGTCTAGCACAGATACGCAGTATTTT
abundance: -; j_gene: TRBJ2-7; d_gene: TRBD2; v_gene: TRBV4-3; CDR3aa: CASSQPPGGPDEQYF; CDR3nt: TGCGCCAGCAGCCAACCCCCGGGAGGGCCCGACGAGCAGTACTTC
abundance: -; j_gene: TRBJ2-7; d_gene: TRBD1; v_gene: TRBV4-1; CDR3aa: CASSQEGITGGEQYF; CDR3nt: TGCGCCAGCAGCCAAGAAGGGATCACAGGGGGCGAGCAGTACTTC
abundance: -; j_gene: TRBJ1-1; d_gene: TRBD1; v_gene: TRBV9; CDR3aa: CASSGGVQGAGVPEAFF; CDR3nt: TGTGCCAGCAGCGGAGGCGTACAGGGGGCGGGAGTGCCCGAAGCTTTCTTT
abundance: -; j_gene: TRBJ2-7; d_gene: TRBD2; v_gene: TRBV29-1; CDR3aa: CSVREGLREQYF; CDR3nt: TGCAGCGTGCGGGAGGGCCTAAGGGAGCAGTACTTC
abundance: -; j_gene: TRBJ2-3; d_gene: TRBD2; v_gene: TRBV29-1; CDR3aa: CSASGTITDTQYF; CDR3nt: TGCAGCGCCAGCGGGACGATCACAGATACGCAGTATTTT
abundance: -; j_gene: TRBJ2-1; d_gene: -; v_gene: TRBV19; CDR3aa: CASSIGSQLEQFF; CDR3nt: TGTGCCAGTAGTATTGGTAGCCAGCTTGAGCAGTTCTTC
abundance: -; j_gene: TRBJ2-5; d_gene: -; v_gene: TRBV29-1; CDR3aa: CSVEGQTEGTQYF; CDR3nt: TGCAGCGTTGAAGGGCAGACGGAAGGGACCCAGTACTTC